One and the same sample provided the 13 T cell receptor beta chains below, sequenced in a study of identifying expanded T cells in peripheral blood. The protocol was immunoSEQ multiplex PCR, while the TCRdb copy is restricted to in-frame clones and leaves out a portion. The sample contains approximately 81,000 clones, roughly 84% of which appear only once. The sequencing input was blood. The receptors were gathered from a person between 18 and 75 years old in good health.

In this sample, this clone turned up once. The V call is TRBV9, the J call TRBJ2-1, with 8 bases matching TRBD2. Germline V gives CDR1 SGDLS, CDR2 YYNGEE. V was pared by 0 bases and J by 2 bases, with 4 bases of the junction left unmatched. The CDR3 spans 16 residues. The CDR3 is CASSVGGSGAYNEQFF. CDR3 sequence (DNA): TGTGCCAGCAGCGTAGGCGGTAGCGGGGCCTACAATGAGCAGTTCTTC.

Here the CDR3 reads CASSETGGGPQHF. The CDR3 bases are TGTGCCAGCAGTGAGACAGGGGGGGGGCCCCAGCATTTT. The J gene is TRBJ1-5, the V gene TRBV6-4; 9 nucleotides match TRBD1. This CDR3 is built from 13 residues. Germline V CDR1 and CDR2: MRHNA, SNTAGT. V lost 3 bases to trimming and J lost 9 bases; unmatched junction nucleotides: 3.

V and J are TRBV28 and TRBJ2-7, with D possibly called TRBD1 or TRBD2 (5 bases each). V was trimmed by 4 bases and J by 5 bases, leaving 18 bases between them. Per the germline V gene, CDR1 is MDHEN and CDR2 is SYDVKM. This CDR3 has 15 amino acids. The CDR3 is CASSSRDGSSDEQYF. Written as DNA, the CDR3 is TGTGCCAGCAGTTCCAGGGACGGATCCTCGGACGAGCAGTACTTC.

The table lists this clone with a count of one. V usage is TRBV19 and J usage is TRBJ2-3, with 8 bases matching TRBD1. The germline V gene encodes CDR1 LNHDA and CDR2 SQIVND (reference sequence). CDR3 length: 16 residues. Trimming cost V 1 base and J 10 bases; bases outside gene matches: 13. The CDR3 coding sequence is TGTGCCAGTAGTATAGTCCTCGGACAGGGTCGGGATGCGCAGTATTTT. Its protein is CASSIVLGQGRDAQYF.

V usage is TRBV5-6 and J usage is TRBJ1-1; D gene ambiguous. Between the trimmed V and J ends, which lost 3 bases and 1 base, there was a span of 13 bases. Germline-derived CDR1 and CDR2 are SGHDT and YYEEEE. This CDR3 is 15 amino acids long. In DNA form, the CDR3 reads TGTGCCAGCAGCTGGGGAAGGGCGGGGAACACTGAAGCTTTCTTT. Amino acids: CASSWGRAGNTEAFF.

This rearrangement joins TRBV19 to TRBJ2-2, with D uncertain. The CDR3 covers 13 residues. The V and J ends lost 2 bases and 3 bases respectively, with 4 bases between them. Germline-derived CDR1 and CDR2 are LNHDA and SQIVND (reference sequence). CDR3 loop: CASSIPDTGELFF. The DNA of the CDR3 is TGTGCCAGTAGTATACCCGACACCGGGGAGCTGTTTTTT.

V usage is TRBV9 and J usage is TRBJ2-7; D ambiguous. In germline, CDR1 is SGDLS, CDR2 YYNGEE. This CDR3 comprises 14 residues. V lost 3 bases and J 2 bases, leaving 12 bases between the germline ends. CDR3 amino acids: CASSAQDGAYEQYF. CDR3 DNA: TGTGCCAGCAGCGCCCAGGACGGAGCCTACGAGCAGTACTTC.

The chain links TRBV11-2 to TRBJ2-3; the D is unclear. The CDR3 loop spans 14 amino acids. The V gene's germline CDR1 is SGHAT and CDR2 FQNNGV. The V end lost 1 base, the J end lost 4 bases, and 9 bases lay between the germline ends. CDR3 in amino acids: CASSLGMSADTQYF. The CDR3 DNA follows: TGTGCCAGCAGCTTAGGGATGAGCGCAGATACGCAGTATTTT.

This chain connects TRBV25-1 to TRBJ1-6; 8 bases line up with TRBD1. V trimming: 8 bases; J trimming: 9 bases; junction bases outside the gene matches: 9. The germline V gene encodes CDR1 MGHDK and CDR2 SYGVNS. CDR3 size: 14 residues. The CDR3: CASSRGQGGSPLHF. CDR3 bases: TGTGCCAGCTCCCGAGGACAGGGTGGTTCACCCCTCCACTTT.

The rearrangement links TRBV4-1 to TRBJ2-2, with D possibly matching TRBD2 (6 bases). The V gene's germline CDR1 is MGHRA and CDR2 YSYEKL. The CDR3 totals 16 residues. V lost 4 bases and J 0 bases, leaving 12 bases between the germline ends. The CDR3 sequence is CASSLQGTSNTGELFF. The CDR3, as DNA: TGCGCCAGCAGCCTTCAAGGGACTTCGAACACCGGGGAGCTGTTTTTT.

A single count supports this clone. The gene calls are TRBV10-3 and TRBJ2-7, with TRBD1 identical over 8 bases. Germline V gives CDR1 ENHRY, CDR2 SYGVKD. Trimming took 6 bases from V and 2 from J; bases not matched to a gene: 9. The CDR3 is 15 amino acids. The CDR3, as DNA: TGTGCCATCAGAACCGGGACAGGAGAAGCCTACGAGCAGTACTTC. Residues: CAIRTGTGEAYEQYF.

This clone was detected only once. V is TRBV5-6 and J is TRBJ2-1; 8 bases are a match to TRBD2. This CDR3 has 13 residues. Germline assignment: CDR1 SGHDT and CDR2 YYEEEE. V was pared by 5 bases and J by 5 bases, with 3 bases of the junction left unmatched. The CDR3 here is CASRGTRDNEQFF. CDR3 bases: TGTGCCAGCAGGGGGACTAGGGACAATGAGCAGTTCTTC.

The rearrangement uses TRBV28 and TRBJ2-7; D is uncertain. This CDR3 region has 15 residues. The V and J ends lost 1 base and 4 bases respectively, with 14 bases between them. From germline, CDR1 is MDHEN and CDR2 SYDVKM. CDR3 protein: CASSLSTPPKYEQYF. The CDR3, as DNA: TGTGCCAGCAGTTTATCGACACCACCAAAATACGAGCAGTACTTC. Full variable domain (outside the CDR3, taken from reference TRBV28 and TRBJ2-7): DVKVTQSSRYLVKRTGEKVFLECVQDMDHENMFWYRQDPGLGLRLIYFSYDVKMKEKGDIPEGYSVSREKKERFSLILESASTNQTSMYLCASSLSTPPKYEQYFGPGTRLTVT.